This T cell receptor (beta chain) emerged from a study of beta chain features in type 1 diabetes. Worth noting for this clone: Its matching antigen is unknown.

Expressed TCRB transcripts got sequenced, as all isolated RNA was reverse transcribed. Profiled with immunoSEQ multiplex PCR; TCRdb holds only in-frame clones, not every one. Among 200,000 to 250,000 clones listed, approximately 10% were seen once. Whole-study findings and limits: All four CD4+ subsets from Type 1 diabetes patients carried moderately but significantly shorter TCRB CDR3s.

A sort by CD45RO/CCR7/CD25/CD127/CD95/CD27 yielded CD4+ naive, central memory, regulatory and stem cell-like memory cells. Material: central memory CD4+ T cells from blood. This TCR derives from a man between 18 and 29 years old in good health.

The CDR3 nucleotides are TGTGCCAGCAGTGAACAGGGGCTCCAAGAGACCCAGTACTTC. This encodes CASSEQGLQETQYF. This chain uses TRBV9 with TRBJ2-5; 7 nucleotides align to TRBD1. From germline, CDR1 is SGDLS and CDR2 YYNGEE. V trimming: 5 bases; J trimming: 1 base; junction bases outside the gene matches: 5. There are 14 residues in the CDR3.